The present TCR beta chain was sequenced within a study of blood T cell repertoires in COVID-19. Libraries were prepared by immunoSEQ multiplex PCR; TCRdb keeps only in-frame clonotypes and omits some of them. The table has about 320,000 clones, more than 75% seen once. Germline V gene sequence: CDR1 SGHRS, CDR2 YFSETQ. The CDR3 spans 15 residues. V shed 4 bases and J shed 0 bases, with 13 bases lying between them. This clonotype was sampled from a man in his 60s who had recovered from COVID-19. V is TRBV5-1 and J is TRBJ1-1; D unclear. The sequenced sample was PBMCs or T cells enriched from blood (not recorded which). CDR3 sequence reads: CASSPGRSLNTEAFF. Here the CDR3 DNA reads TGCGCCAGCAGCCCCGGTAGGAGTTTGAACACTGAAGCTTTCTTT.